This T cell receptor beta chain was captured by sequencing in a study of tumor-infiltrating lymphocytes in localized non-small cell lung cancer. Study overall: Several tumor histologies, both smoking statuses, and some post-neoadjuvant chemotherapy samples were included. Regarding the study as a whole: Not all patients were TCR sequenced, owing to tissue quantity. TCRbeta sequencing showed higher T cell infiltration in tumors than uninvolved lung.

Clones were read by immunoSEQ multiplex PCR, and TCRdb kept only the in-frame ones, dropping some. Among more than 10,000 clones listed, less than 85% were seen once. Note on this clone: Its antigen is unknown.

The CDR3 runs 14 residues. Germline V gives CDR1 SGHTA, CDR2 FQGNSA. Trimming took off 5 bases at V and 4 bases at J, with 14 bases between the two ends. The chain carries TRBV7-2 and TRBJ1-1; a possible D gene is TRBD1 (6 bases). This clonotype originated in a human donor with non-small cell lung cancer. The sample comprised lung tumor tissue. CDR3 in DNA: TGTGCCAGCAGCCAGCCGACAGGAGCCACTGAAGCTTTCTTT. Translated: CASSQPTGATEAFF.